What follows are 25 T cell receptor beta chains derived from one specimen sequenced in a study of T cell changes during pregnancy in multiple sclerosis. TCRdb's table, derived via immunoSEQ multiplex PCR, lists solely in-frame clones and lacks some. Of under 80,000 clones listed, roughly 87% are singletons. The specimen was peripheral blood, collected in the first trimester of pregnancy. These receptor sequences come from a female donor with multiple sclerosis, enrolled in a pregnancy study.

The chain uses TRBV28 and TRBJ2-1; perhaps TRBD1 as D (5 bases). Germline CDR1 reads MDHEN; CDR2 reads SYDVKM. V was cut by 3 bases and J by 6 bases, with 9 bases left in between. This CDR3 comprises 13 residues. This chain's CDR3 is CASSLDTTNEQFF. Here the CDR3 DNA reads TGTGCCAGCAGTTTGGACACCACCAATGAGCAGTTCTTC.

The chain employs TRBV6-5 and TRBJ2-7; 11 nucleotides line up with TRBD1. The V segment lost 5 bases and the J segment 0 bases; nucleotides outside the gene matches: 3. Germline loops: CDR1 MNHEY, CDR2 SVGAGI. The CDR3 has 15 residues. The CDR3 loop is CASSRGQGGSYEQYF. Written as DNA, the CDR3 is TGTGCCAGCAGTCGGGGACAGGGGGGCTCCTACGAGCAGTACTTC.

V gene TRBV19 combines with J gene TRBJ2-7; 12 positions agree with TRBD1. Germline lookup yields CDR1 LNHDA and CDR2 SQIVND (reference sequence). After removal of 5 bases from V and 6 bases from J, the junction contained 11 bases not matched to a gene. The CDR3 runs 16 residues. In DNA, the CDR3 is TGTGCCAGTAGTCCGGGACAGGGGGCGAGGATCGGCGAGCAGTACTTC. Protein sequence: CASSPGQGARIGEQYF.

The chain combines TRBV19 with TRBJ1-5, with TRBD1 matching over 8 bases. Germline V gene data show CDR1 as LNHDA and CDR2 as SQIVND (reference sequence). The V gene end was trimmed by 7 bases and the J gene end by 7 bases; junction bases not matched to a gene: 12. The CDR3 runs to 15 residues. DNA for the CDR3: TGTGCCAGTACCCGGGACAGGAGCCCCTGGCAGCCCCAGCATTTT. This codes for CASTRDRSPWQPQHF.

The V gene is TRBV7-9, the J gene TRBJ1-4; tentative D call: TRBD1 (5 bases). The germline V gene has CDR1 SEHNR and CDR2 FQNEAQ (reference sequence). Trimming pared 3 bases from V and 0 bases from J, leaving 17 bases between. This CDR3 contains 18 residues. The CDR3: CASSFNRRGGTTNEKLFF. For the CDR3, the DNA is TGTGCCAGCAGCTTCAATAGGCGGGGCGGAACAACTAATGAAAAACTGTTTTTT.

The rearrangement links TRBV6-5 to TRBJ1-3; perhaps TRBD1 as D (6 bases). This CDR3 has 15 amino acids. Germline V gene data show CDR1 as MNHEY and CDR2 as SVGAGI. Trimming pared 2 bases from V and 3 bases from J, leaving 11 bases between. The CDR3: CASSYVQGYGNTIYF. In nucleotides, the CDR3 is TGTGCCAGCAGTTACGTACAGGGATATGGAAACACCATATATTTT.

This clone was recorded a few times. The chain recombines TRBV6-4 with TRBJ2-4, with TRBD1 identical over 12 bases. This CDR3 spans 14 amino acids. The germline CDR1 and CDR2 sequences are MRHNA and SNTAGT. V dropped 3 bases and J dropped 6; count of bases not matched to a gene: 0. CDR3 bases: TGTGCCAGCAGTGAGGGACAGGGGGCAAACATTCAGTACTTC. Residues: CASSEGQGANIQYF.

The chain is built from TRBV4-1 and TRBJ1-1, with no clear D. V was pared by 3 bases and J by 3 bases, with 23 bases between. The CDR3 contains 18 residues. CDR1 is MGHRA and CDR2 is YSYEKL in the germline V gene. CDR3 in amino acids: CASSQGGPGEFGDTEAFF. The CDR3 region has the DNA TGCGCCAGCAGCCAGGGCGGCCCTGGGGAGTTTGGAGACACTGAAGCTTTCTTT.

The chain carries TRBV27 and TRBJ2-5, with 8 bases matching TRBD2. CDR1 MNHEY and CDR2 SMNVEV come from the germline V gene (reference sequence). Losses at the gene ends were 6 bases for V and 2 bases for J; bases not matched to a gene: 11. The CDR3 contains 16 residues. The CDR3 region is CASRAGVRPPQETQYF. CDR3 nucleotides: TGTGCCAGCAGAGCGGGAGTACGTCCCCCACAAGAGACCCAGTACTTC.

This sequence joins TRBV5-1 and TRBJ2-7, with D possibly matching TRBD1 (6 bases). CDR1 and CDR2 (germline): SGHRS, YFSETQ. V was pared by 4 bases and J by 2 bases, with 16 bases between. This CDR3 contains 15 residues. CDR3 sequence: CASSVGALYTYEQYF. The CDR3 DNA follows: TGCGCCAGCAGCGTGGGGGCGCTTTACACCTACGAGCAGTACTTC.

The J gene is TRBJ1-1, the V gene TRBV10-3; D gene ambiguous. Trimming pared 6 bases from V and 0 bases from J, leaving 11 bases between. The CDR3 covers 14 residues. Germline CDR1 ENHRY, CDR2 SYGVKD. CDR3 protein: CAIRTLTMNTEAFF. CDR3 DNA sequence: TGTGCCATCAGGACACTCACCATGAACACTGAAGCTTTCTTT.

This clone was counted only a few times. The chain links TRBV7-3 to TRBJ2-2, with TRBD1 matching 8 bases. The CDR3 runs to 14 residues. The germline V gene has CDR1 SGHTA and CDR2 FQGTGA. Unmatched junction bases numbered 6, after V lost 6 bases and J lost 6 bases. CDR3 DNA sequence: TGTGCCAGCAGGTTGGACAGGGCCCCCGGGGAGCTGTTTTTT. Translated: CASRLDRAPGELFF.

V usage is TRBV19 and J usage is TRBJ2-6; D is possibly TRBD1 (6 bases). V lost 8 bases and J 4 bases, leaving 12 bases between the germline ends. Germline-derived CDR1 and CDR2 are LNHDA and SQIVND (reference sequence). The CDR3 contains 14 residues. In DNA, the CDR3 is TGTGCCAGTTCGACAGGTTGGGGGGCCAACGTCCTGACTTTC. This sequence encodes CASSTGWGANVLTF.

V is TRBV4-1 and J is TRBJ2-3; 9 bases are a match to TRBD2. Germline V lookup: CDR1 MGHRA, CDR2 YSYEKL. The CDR3 length is 15 residues. Trimming at V came to 6 bases and at J to 4 bases, leaving 8 bases not matched to a gene. CDR3 loop: CASRKAGGRADTQYF. The CDR3 region has the DNA TGCGCCAGCAGAAAAGCGGGAGGAAGGGCAGATACGCAGTATTTT.

The rearrangement uses TRBV6-4 and TRBJ2-2; TRBD1 might be the D (6 bases). Trimming shortened V by 3 bases and J by 7 bases, and 9 bases separated the two germline ends. In germline, CDR1 is MRHNA, CDR2 SNTAGT. The CDR3 extends over 13 amino acids. The DNA for the CDR3 is TGTGCCAGCAGTGAGGGGGCGCACGGGGAGCTGTTTTTT. Translation: CASSEGAHGELFF.

The chain uses TRBV29-1 and TRBJ1-2; no reliable D call. The CDR3 spans 12 residues. Germline-derived CDR1 and CDR2 are SQVTM and ANQGSEA. Trimming pared 3 bases from V and 1 base from J, leaving 6 bases between. CDR3 amino acids: CSVDHSNYGYTF. The CDR3 region has the DNA TGCAGCGTTGACCACAGTAACTATGGCTACACCTTC.

The CDR3 here is CASSSGQGMDGYTF. CDR3 DNA: TGTGCCAGCAGTTCGGGACAGGGGATGGATGGCTACACCTTC. The chain links TRBV6-5 to TRBJ1-2; 10 nucleotides line up with TRBD1. V was pared by 4 bases and J by 6 bases, with 5 bases of the junction left unmatched. This CDR3 is built from 14 residues. Germline CDR1 is MNHEY and CDR2 is SVGAGI.

This clone was detected only once. Other DNA sequences within the sample encode an identical CDR3. The chain is built from TRBV30 and TRBJ2-1, with D possibly matching TRBD1 (5 bases). Germline CDR1 and CDR2: GTSNPN and SVGIG (reference sequence). V was clipped by 2 bases and J by 4 bases, with 9 bases between them. CDR3 size: 13 residues. In DNA, the CDR3 is TGTGCCTGGAGTCTGACAGATTACAATGAGCAGTTCTTC. Amino acids: CAWSLTDYNEQFF.

V usage is TRBV7-3 and J usage is TRBJ2-3, with D possibly matching TRBD2 (5 bases). The CDR3 spans 13 residues. Trimming left V 4 bases short and J 7 bases short, with 12 bases between. Germline CDR1 SGHTA, CDR2 FQGTGA. CDR3: CASSSRSGYTQYF. The CDR3 nucleotides read TGTGCCAGCAGCTCGAGAAGCGGATATACGCAGTATTTT.

This chain uses TRBV7-2 with TRBJ2-3; the match to TRBD1 covers 7 bases. Losses at the gene ends were 4 bases for V and 3 bases for J; bases not matched to a gene: 4. The germline gives CDR1 SGHTA, CDR2 FQGNSA. The CDR3 is 14 residues long. CDR3 loop: CASSSWTGTDTQYF. DNA of the CDR3: TGTGCCAGCAGCTCATGGACAGGTACAGATACGCAGTATTTT. The full variable domain, its missing parts supplied by reference TRBV7-2 and TRBJ2-3, is GAGVSQSPSNKVTEKGKDVELRCDPISGHTALYWYRQSLGQGLEFLIYFQGNSAPDKSGLPSDRFSAERTGGSVSTLTIQRTQQEDSAVYLCASSSWTGTDTQYFGPGTRLTVL.

This clone was recorded once. The genes are TRBV4-1 and TRBJ1-4; 7 nucleotides line up with TRBD1. V shed 2 bases, J shed 8 bases, and the junction held 5 bases outside the gene matches. Germline CDR1 and CDR2: MGHRA and YSYEKL. The CDR3 length is 14 residues. The CDR3 region has the DNA TGCGCCAGCAGCCAAACAGGGGTTGGCGAAAAACTGTTTTTT. This translates into CASSQTGVGEKLFF.

This clone has a single count. The chain combines TRBV27 with TRBJ2-1; 9 bases agree with TRBD2. Germline values: CDR1 MNHEY, CDR2 SMNVEV (reference sequence). Unmatched junction bases numbered 15, after V lost 6 bases and J lost 9 bases. The CDR3 runs 16 residues. The CDR3 DNA reads as TGTGCCAGCAGACCGGGCGGCAGCGGGAGGACCGGTGAGCAGTTCTTC. It specifies CASRPGGSGRTGEQFF.

This clone was detected only once. The V gene is TRBV4-1, the J gene TRBJ2-7; 8 positions match TRBD1. Germline CDR1 MGHRA, CDR2 YSYEKL. This CDR3 is built from 15 residues. Trimming removed 1 base from V and 2 bases from J; junction bases left unmatched: 4. CDR3 nucleotides: TGCGCCAGCAGCCAAGTGGACAGGGAGACCTACGAGCAGTACTTC. Amino acid sequence: CASSQVDRETYEQYF.

The CDR3 protein is CASSYSRTGIAYEQYF. In DNA form, the CDR3 reads TGTGCCAGCAGTTACTCGAGGACGGGAATCGCCTACGAGCAGTACTTC. This rearrangement joins TRBV6-5 to TRBJ2-7; D may be TRBD2 (5 bases). CDR1 MNHEY and CDR2 SVGAGI come from the germline V gene. Trimming removed 0 bases at V and 2 bases at J, with 14 bases between. This CDR3 has 16 residues.

The chain recombines TRBV7-3 with TRBJ2-7; D gene unclear. V shed 1 base and J shed 5 bases, with 9 bases lying between them. Germline V gene lookup returns CDR1 SGHTA and CDR2 FQGTGA. The CDR3 covers 13 residues. The CDR3 DNA sequence: TGTGCCAGCAGCTTAATTGGTGGAGACGAGCAGTACTTC. Translation: CASSLIGGDEQYF. Full variable domain (outside the CDR3, taken from reference TRBV7-3 and TRBJ2-7): GAGVSQTPSNKVTEKGKYVELRCDPISGHTALYWYRQSLGQGPEFLIYFQGTGAADDSGLPNDRFFAVRPEGSVSTLKIQRTERGDSAVYLCASSLIGGDEQYFGPGTRLTVT.